Reported below is one TCR beta chain. The data belong to a study of blood T cell repertoires in COVID-19. On the study more broadly: Researchers got acute and convalescent COVID-19 samples from the United States, Italy and Spain. PBMCs, B-cell-depleted T cells, or T cells were the source of the cDNA or gDNA that made up the material.

Germline loops: CDR1 MDHEN, CDR2 SYDVKM. CDR3 length equals 11 residues. The germline V and J ends were trimmed by 5 bases and 12 bases, with 11 bases remaining between them. Source study methods: Using reference gene primer amplification, nucleated cell counts were estimated. TCRdb keeps only in-frame clones here, not all; method: immunoSEQ multiplex PCR. The V and J calls and the clone size are those of that table, but D and trimming were determined from the DNA. The data hold 70,000 to 80,000 clones, with roughly 90% observed a single time. Input material: peripheral blood. The gene calls are TRBV28 and TRBJ1-5; D possibly corresponds to TRBD1 (6 bases). The sequence was collected from a man older than 75 in a cohort sampled during active COVID-19. CDR3: CASSPDRRQHF. The DNA for the CDR3 is TGTGCCAGCAGTCCAGACAGGCGCCAGCATTTT.